The 8 T cell receptor beta chains in this list originate from one sample, sequenced in a study of low-dose radiotherapy and immunotherapy resistance in tumors. Time point described: after trial treatment. Noted treatment: LDRT plus nivolumab, ipilimumab, low-dose cyclophosphamide and aspirin (RACIN trial). TRAV- and TRBV-specific primers, spanning alpha and beta chains, primed first-strand cDNA. A constant-region primer paired with the V-primer adapter amplified TCRs over approximately 18 PCR cycles. From the reads, TCRdb called clonotypes with MiXCR, one entry per CDR3 protein. Of almost 45,000 distinct CDR3 sequences listed, around a quarter are singletons. The starting material was PBMCs, obtained after low-dose radiotherapy plus immunotherapy. The source of these receptors is a male donor with prostate cancer.

Turning to this clonotype: Since a far larger clone is one base different, this is likely a read error. The V gene is TRBV5-8, the J gene TRBJ2-3; D not certain. The CDR3 contains 14 residues. Germline V gives CDR1 SGHTS, CDR2 YDEGEE. Trimming cost V 1 base and J 1 base, with 7 bases left between them. This CDR3 is CASSLRGRTDTQYF. The CDR3 DNA sequence: TGTGCCAGCAGCTTGAGAGGTCGCACAGATACGCAGTATTTT.

This rearrangement joins TRBV6-5 to TRBJ2-1, with D possibly TRBD2 on 6 matching bases. Germline V gene data show CDR1 as MNHEY and CDR2 as SVGAGI. V lost 3 bases to trimming and J lost 2 bases, with 14 bases between them. The CDR3 length is 16 residues. The CDR3 DNA reads TGTGCCAGCAGTTATACTGGAGCGGGTACCTACAATGAGCAGTTCTTC. It is translated as CASSYTGAGTYNEQFF.

This clonotype was picked up many times. At one end the junction does not follow the germline gene, possibly because of a read error. The genes are TRBV5-1 and TRBJ1-3, with D uncertain. Germline CDR1 reads SGHRS; CDR2 reads YFSETQ. CDR3 length: 17 residues. CDR3 DNA: TGTGCCAGCAGCTTGGCAGGCGCCGGACCCTCTGGAAACACCATATATTTT. It yields the protein CASSLAGAGPSGNTIYF.

This clonotype has ten or more counts. The CDR3 DNA follows: TGTGCCAGCAGCTTACCTGGACAGGGATCCAATGAGCAGTTCTTC. It specifies CASSLPGQGSNEQFF. The V call is TRBV5-4, the J call TRBJ2-1; TRBD1 matches 8 bases. The CDR3 runs to 15 residues. Germline loops: CDR1 SGHNT, CDR2 YYREEE (reference sequence). The ends lost 2 bases at V and 6 bases at J; junction bases unmatched: 7.

The sample holds many counts of this clonotype. The chain carries TRBV18 and TRBJ2-3; tentatively, D is TRBD2 (6 bases). CDR1 KGHSH and CDR2 LQKENI come from the germline V gene. There are 13 residues in the CDR3. V was shortened by 8 bases and J by 3 bases, with 12 bases between the two germline ends. CDR3 region: CASADGGTDTQYF. The CDR3 nucleotides are TGTGCCAGCGCGGATGGGGGGACAGATACGCAGTATTTT.

V usage is TRBV12-3 or TRBV12-4 and J usage is TRBJ2-3; 10 bases line up with TRBD2. The trim removed 1 base at V and 12 bases at J, leaving 10 bases unmatched. The CDR3 contains 15 residues. DNA of the CDR3: TGTGCCAGCAGTTTAGGTCGTAGACTAGCGGGTTCACAGTATTTT. Its protein is CASSLGRRLAGSQYF.

This clonotype was counted many times. The DNA of the CDR3 is TGCAGCGTTGAAAGCGGGAGTACTGAGACCCAGTACTTC. Translation gives CSVESGSTETQYF. This rearrangement joins TRBV29-1 to TRBJ2-5; 8 bases match TRBD2. There are 13 residues in the CDR3. V lost 2 bases and J lost 5; bases outside the gene matches: 4. CDR1 is SQVTM, CDR2 ANQGSEA, per germline.

At least ten counts were recorded for this clonotype. The J gene is TRBJ2-5, the V gene TRBV5-6, with D possibly matching TRBD1 (6 bases). Between the trimmed V and J ends, which lost 4 bases and 4 bases, there was a span of 23 bases. In germline, CDR1 is SGHDT, CDR2 YYEEEE. The CDR3 spans 17 residues. CDR3 loop: CASSRRTGTQAGETQYF. DNA of the CDR3: TGTGCCAGCAGCCGCCGCACGGGGACACAGGCGGGAGAGACCCAGTACTTC.